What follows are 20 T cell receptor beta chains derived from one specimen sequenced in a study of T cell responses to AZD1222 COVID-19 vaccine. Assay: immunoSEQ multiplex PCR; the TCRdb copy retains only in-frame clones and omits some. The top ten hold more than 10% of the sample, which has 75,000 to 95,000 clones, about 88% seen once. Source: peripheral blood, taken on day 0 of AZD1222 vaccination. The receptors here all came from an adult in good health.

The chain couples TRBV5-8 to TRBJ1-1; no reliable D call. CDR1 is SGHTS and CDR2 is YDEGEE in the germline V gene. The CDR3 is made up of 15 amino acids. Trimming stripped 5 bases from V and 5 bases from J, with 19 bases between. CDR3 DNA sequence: TGTGCCAGCAGTTTTCGGCGCGGGCGCGGGACTGAAGCTTTCTTT. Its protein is CASSFRRGRGTEAFF.

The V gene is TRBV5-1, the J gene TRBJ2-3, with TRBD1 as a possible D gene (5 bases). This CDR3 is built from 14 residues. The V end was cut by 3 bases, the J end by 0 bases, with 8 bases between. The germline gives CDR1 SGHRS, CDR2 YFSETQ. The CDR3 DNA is TGCGCCAGCAGCTCGACAGCTAGCACAGATACGCAGTATTTT. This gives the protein CASSSTASTDTQYF.

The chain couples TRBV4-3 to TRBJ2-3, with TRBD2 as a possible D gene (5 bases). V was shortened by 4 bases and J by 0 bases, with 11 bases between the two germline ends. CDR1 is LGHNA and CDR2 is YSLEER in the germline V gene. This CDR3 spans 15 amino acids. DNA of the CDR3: TGCGCCAGCAGCCTCGCGGGCTCTAGCACAGATACGCAGTATTTT. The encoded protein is CASSLAGSSTDTQYF.

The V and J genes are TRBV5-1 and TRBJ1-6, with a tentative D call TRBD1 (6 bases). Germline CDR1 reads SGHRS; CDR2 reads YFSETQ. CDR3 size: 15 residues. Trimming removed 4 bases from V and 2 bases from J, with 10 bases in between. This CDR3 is CASSHGQPYNSPLHF. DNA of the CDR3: TGCGCCAGCAGCCATGGACAGCCCTATAATTCACCCCTCCACTTT. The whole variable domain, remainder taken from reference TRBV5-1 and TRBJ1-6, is KAGVTQTPRYLIKTRGQQVTLSCSPISGHRSVSWYQQTPGQGLQFLFEYFSETQRNKGNFPGRFSGRQFSNSRSEMNVSTLELGDSALYLCASSHGQPYNSPLHFGNGTRLTVT.

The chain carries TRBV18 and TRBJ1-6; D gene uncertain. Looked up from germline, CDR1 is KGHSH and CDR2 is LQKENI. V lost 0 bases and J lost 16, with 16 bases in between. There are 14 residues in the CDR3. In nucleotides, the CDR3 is TGTGCCAGCTCACCACCGGACCACCCTGGAGGGCTCCACTTT. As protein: CASSPPDHPGGLHF.

CDR3 region: CASSLGVREKLFF. The CDR3 DNA reads TGTGCCAGCAGTTTGGGGGTCAGGGAAAAACTGTTTTTT. V gene TRBV12-3 or TRBV12-4 combines with J gene TRBJ1-4; a weak D match, TRBD1 (5 bases). Trimming pared 3 bases from V and 8 bases from J, leaving 10 bases between. CDR3 size: 13 residues.

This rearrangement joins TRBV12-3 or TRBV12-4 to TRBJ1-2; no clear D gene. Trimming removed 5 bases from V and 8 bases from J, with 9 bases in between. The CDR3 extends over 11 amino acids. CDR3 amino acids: CASSQKSGYTF. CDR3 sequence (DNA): TGTGCCAGCAGTCAAAAATCCGGCTACACCTTC.

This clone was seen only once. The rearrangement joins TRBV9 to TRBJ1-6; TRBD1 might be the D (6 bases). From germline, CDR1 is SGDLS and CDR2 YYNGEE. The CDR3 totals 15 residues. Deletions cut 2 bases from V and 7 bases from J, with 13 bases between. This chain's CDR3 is CASSVTGQNNSPLHF. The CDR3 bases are TGTGCCAGCAGCGTCACAGGGCAGAACAATTCACCCCTCCACTTT.

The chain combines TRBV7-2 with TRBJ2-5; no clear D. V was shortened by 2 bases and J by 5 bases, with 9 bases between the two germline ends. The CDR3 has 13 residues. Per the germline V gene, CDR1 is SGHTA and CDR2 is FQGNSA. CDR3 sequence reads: CASSLFSGETQYF. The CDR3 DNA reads TGTGCCAGCAGCTTATTCTCCGGGGAGACCCAGTACTTC.

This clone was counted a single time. DNA for the CDR3: TGTGCCAGTAGTTCGTTCTCGGAAGTTCCCCAGCATTTT. Its translation: CASSSFSEVPQHF. This chain connects TRBV19 to TRBJ1-5; D remains ambiguous. V was trimmed by 5 bases and J by 10 bases, leaving 15 bases between them. The CDR3 has 13 residues. Germline CDR1 and CDR2: LNHDA and SQIVND (reference sequence). The full variable domain, rest sourced from reference TRBV19 and TRBJ1-5, is DGGITQSPKYLFRKEGQNVTLSCEQNLNHDAMYWYRQDPGQGLRLIYYSQIVNDFQKGDIAEGYSVSREKKESFPLTVTSAQKNPTAFYLCASSSFSEVPQHFGDGTRLSIL.

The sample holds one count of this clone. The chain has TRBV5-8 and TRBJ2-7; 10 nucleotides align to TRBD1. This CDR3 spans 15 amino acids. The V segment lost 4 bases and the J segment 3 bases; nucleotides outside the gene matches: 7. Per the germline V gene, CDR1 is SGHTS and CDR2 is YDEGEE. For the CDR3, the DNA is TGTGCCAGCAGCATCTGGACAGGGGGAATCTACGAGCAGTACTTC. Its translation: CASSIWTGGIYEQYF.

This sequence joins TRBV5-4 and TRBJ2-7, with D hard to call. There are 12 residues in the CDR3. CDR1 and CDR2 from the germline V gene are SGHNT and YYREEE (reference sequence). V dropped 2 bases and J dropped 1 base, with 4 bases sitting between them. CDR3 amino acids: CASSLESYEQYF. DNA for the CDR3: TGTGCCAGCAGCTTAGAGTCCTACGAGCAGTACTTC.

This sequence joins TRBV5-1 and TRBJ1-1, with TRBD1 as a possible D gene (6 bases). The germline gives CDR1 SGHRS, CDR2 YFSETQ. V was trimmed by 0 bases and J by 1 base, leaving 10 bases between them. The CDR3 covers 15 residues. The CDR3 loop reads CASSLVGARNTEAFF. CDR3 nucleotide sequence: TGCGCCAGCAGCTTGGTGGGGGCGAGGAACACTGAAGCTTTCTTT.

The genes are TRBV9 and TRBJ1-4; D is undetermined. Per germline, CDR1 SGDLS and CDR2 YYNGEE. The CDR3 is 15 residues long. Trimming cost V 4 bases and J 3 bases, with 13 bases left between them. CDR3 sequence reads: CASSPWKGANEKLFF. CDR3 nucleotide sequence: TGTGCCAGCAGCCCCTGGAAGGGTGCTAATGAAAAACTGTTTTTT.

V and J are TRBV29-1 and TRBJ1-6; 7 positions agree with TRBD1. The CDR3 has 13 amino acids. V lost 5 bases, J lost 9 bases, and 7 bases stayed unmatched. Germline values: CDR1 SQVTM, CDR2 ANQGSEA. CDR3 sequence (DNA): TGCAGCGTTCAGGGGGACTTTGGTTCACCCCTCCACTTT. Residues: CSVQGDFGSPLHF.

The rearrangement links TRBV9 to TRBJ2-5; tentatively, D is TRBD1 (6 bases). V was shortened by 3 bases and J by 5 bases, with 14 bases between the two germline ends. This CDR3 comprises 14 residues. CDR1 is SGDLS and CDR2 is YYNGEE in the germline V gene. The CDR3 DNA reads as TGTGCCAGCAGCGCCTACAGGGTGGGGGAGACCCAGTACTTC. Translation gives CASSAYRVGETQYF.

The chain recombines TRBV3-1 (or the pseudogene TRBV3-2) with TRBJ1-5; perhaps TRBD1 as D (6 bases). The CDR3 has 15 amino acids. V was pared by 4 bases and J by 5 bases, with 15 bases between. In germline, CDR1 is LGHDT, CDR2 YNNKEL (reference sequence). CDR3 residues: CASSLTGGGDQPQHF. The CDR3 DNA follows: TGTGCCAGCAGCCTAACCGGGGGGGGCGATCAGCCCCAGCATTTT.

The CDR3 DNA is TGCGCCAGCAGCCAAGAACAGGGGGTTGTCTACGAGCAGTACTTC. This sequence encodes CASSQEQGVVYEQYF. The chain combines TRBV4-1 with TRBJ2-7; 8 nucleotides match TRBD1. Germline V CDR1 and CDR2: MGHRA, YSYEKL. The CDR3 runs to 15 residues. J gave up 3 bases and V 0 bases, and 4 bases lay outside the gene matches.

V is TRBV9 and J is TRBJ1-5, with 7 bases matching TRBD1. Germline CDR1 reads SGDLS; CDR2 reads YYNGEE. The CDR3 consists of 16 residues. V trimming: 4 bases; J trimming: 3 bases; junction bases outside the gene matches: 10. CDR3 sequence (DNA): TGTGCCAGCAGCCCAGGGGGGGGCGCTAACAATCAGCCCCAGCATTTT. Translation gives CASSPGGGANNQPQHF.

The CDR3 loop is CASSVGQKEAFF. The CDR3 coding sequence is TGTGCCAGCAGCGTAGGACAGAAAGAAGCTTTCTTT. The gene calls are TRBV5-6 and TRBJ1-1; possible D gene TRBD1, 6 bases. This CDR3 is 12 amino acids long. The V gene lost 4 bases and the J gene lost 8 bases, with 12 bases spanning the gap. Germline assignment: CDR1 SGHDT and CDR2 YYEEEE.